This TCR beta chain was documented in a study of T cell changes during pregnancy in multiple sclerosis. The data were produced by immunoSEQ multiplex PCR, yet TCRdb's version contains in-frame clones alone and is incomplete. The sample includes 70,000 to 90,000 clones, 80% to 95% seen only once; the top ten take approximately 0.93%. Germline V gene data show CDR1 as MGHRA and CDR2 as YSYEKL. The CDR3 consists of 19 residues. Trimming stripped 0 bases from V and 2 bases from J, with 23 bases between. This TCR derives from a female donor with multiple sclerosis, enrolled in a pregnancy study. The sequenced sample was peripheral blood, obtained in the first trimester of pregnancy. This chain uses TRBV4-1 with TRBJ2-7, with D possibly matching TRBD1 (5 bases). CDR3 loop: CASSQELFVMSDRTYEQYF. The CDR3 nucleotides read TGCGCCAGCAGCCAAGAATTGTTTGTAATGTCAGACAGAACCTACGAGCAGTACTTC.